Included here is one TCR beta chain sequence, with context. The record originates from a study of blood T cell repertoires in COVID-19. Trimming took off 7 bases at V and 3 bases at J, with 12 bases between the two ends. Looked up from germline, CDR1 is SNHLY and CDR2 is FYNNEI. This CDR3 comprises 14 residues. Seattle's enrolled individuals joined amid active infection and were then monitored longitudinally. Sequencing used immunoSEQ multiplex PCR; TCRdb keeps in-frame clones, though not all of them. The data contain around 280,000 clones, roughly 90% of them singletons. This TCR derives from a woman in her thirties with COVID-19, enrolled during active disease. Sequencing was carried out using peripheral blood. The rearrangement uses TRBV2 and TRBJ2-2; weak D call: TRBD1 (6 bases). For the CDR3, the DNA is TGTGCCAGCATAGAACAGGGCCACACCGGGGAGCTGTTTTTT. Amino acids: CASIEQGHTGELFF.